Sequencing of this TCR beta chain was carried out in a study of T cell responses to AZD1222 COVID-19 vaccine. CDR1 SGHRS and CDR2 YFSETQ come from the germline V gene. This CDR3 spans 15 amino acids. J gave up 10 bases and V 0 bases, and 10 bases lay outside the gene matches. Profiling relied on immunoSEQ multiplex PCR, and the TCRdb table lists in-frame clones only, not all of them. Of almost 70,000 clones in the sample, over 65% were seen once. The chain carries TRBV5-1 and TRBJ2-1; 7 nucleotides line up with TRBD2. The source was peripheral blood, collected 28 days after the second AZD1222 dose. This receptor was identified in an adult who received the AZD1222 COVID-19 vaccine. CDR3 nucleotide sequence: TGCGCCAGCAGCTTGGTAGTAAGCGGGGAGTCCGAGCAGTTCTTC. Protein: CASSLVVSGESEQFF.